These 3 T cell receptor beta chains share one sample of origin, sequenced in a study of graft-versus-host responses after intestinal transplantation. Here immunoSEQ multiplex PCR was the method, and the copy in TCRdb shows in-frame clones only, minus some. This table holds approximately 78,000 clones, around nine tenths found once. These TCRs' antigens remain unknown. The sequences come from unstimulated CD8+ T cells sorted from spleen or lymph node cells, collected before transplant. These receptor sequences come from a human donor who was the organ donor for an intestinal transplant.

This clone was observed a single time. The chain recombines TRBV7-9 with TRBJ2-1; TRBD1 agrees at 8 bases. There are 15 residues in the CDR3. V dropped 8 bases and J dropped 4; count of bases not matched to a gene: 10. CDR1 and CDR2 (germline): SEHNR, FQNEAQ (reference sequence). CDR3 loop: CASQGAPTHYNEQFF. In DNA, the CDR3 is TGTGCCAGCCAGGGGGCTCCTACCCATTACAATGAGCAGTTCTTC. The variable domain in full, completed from reference TRBV7-9 and TRBJ2-1, reads DTGVSQNPRHKITKRGQNVTFRCDPISEHNRLYWYRQTLGQGPEFLTYFQNEAQLEKSRLLSDRFSAERPKGSFSTLEIQRTEQGDSAMYLCASQGAPTHYNEQFFGPGTRLTVL.

In nucleotides, the CDR3 is TGCGCCAGCAGCTTGGAACGGGGGGAAGGTACCGGGGAGCTGTTTTTT. Encoded protein: CASSLERGEGTGELFF. The chain joins TRBV5-1 to TRBJ2-2; 7 nucleotides match TRBD2. From germline, CDR1 is SGHRS and CDR2 YFSETQ. The V segment lost 0 bases and the J segment 5 bases; nucleotides outside the gene matches: 7. The CDR3 has 16 residues.

The chain employs TRBV7-9 and TRBJ2-1; D unclear. This CDR3 has 11 amino acids. The ends were cut back, 6 bases at V and 8 bases at J, with 8 bases in the middle. The germline V gene encodes CDR1 SEHNR and CDR2 FQNEAQ (reference sequence). The CDR3, as DNA: TGTGCCAGCAGTTGGAGCGATGAGCAGTTCTTC. It specifies CASSWSDEQFF.